The 24 T cell receptor beta chains given below trace back to one sample, sequenced in a study of shared clonotypes between healthy human individuals. The repertoire was sequenced with immunoSEQ multiplex PCR; TCRdb's copy has only in-frame clones and lacks some. The data contain roughly 490,000 clones, 79% of them singletons. Input material: PBMCs. These receptor sequences come from a woman between 35 and 50 years old in good health. Some clones in this sample may be carry-over from other donors' samples.

The chain couples TRBV28 to TRBJ2-4, with D perhaps TRBD2 (5 bases). V was pared by 8 bases and J by 0 bases, with 8 bases between. The CDR3 has 13 amino acids. Per the germline V gene, CDR1 is MDHEN and CDR2 is SYDVKM. CDR3 in DNA: TGTGCCAGCGGACTGGTAGCCAAAAACATTCAGTACTTC. Protein sequence: CASGLVAKNIQYF.

This clone appeared a few times. V usage is TRBV30 and J usage is TRBJ1-1; the D gene is possibly TRBD1 (6 bases). This CDR3 is 15 amino acids long. Germline V CDR1 and CDR2: GTSNPN, SVGIG (reference sequence). V gave up 0 bases and J gave up 1 base, with 12 bases separating them. CDR3 coding DNA: TGTGCCTGGAGTGTACTGGGGGCCGGGAACACTGAAGCTTTCTTT. Its translation: CAWSVLGAGNTEAFF. The full variable domain, in which reference TRBV30 and TRBJ1-1 provide the parts outside the CDR3, is SQTIHQWPATLVQPVGSPLSLECTVEGTSNPNLYWYRQAAGRGLQLLFYSVGIGQISSEVPQNLSASRPQDRQFILSSKKLLLSDSGFYLCAWSVLGAGNTEAFFGQGTRLTVV.

The chain links TRBV28 to TRBJ2-7, with D perhaps TRBD1 or TRBD2 (5 bases each). Germline V gene lookup returns CDR1 MDHEN and CDR2 SYDVKM. V was clipped by 5 bases and J by 11 bases, with 19 bases between them. The CDR3 is 13 residues long. For the CDR3, the DNA is TGTGCCAGCAGTCTCTCCCTGGGACCGGAGGAGTACTTC. It codes for CASSLSLGPEEYF.

To note about this clone: This CDR3 is also generated by other DNA sequences in the sample. V usage is TRBV27 and J usage is TRBJ2-7; possibly TRBD1 for D (6 bases). The V gene's germline CDR1 is MNHEY and CDR2 SMNVEV (reference sequence). The CDR3 consists of 13 residues. V lost 0 bases and J lost 6, with 9 bases in between. The CDR3 nucleotides read TGTGCCAGCAGTTTATCGTCCAGGGGCGAGCAGTACTTC. Protein: CASSLSSRGEQYF.

The V call is TRBV4-1, the J call TRBJ1-2; D gene uncertain. The length of the CDR3 is 13 residues. The V gene's germline CDR1 is MGHRA and CDR2 YSYEKL. V lost 0 bases and J 7 bases, leaving 9 bases between the germline ends. The CDR3 DNA is TGCGCCAGCAGCCAAGAAGTTGGAGGTGGCTACACCTTC. It yields the protein CASSQEVGGGYTF.

As regards this clone: Mismatch with germline at one junction end may stem from a read error. This sequence joins TRBV10-3 and TRBJ2-3, with 10 bases lining up with TRBD2. The CDR3 has 14 amino acids. Germline values: CDR1 ENHRY, CDR2 SYGVKD. The CDR3 loop reads CAISPSGSLDTQYF. CDR3 bases: TGTGCCATCAGCCCTAGCGGGAGTTTGGATACACAGTATTTT.

In its sample, this clone was seen a few times. This chain uses TRBV28 with TRBJ1-2, with 10 nucleotides matching TRBD1. Germline V gives CDR1 MDHEN, CDR2 SYDVKM. The CDR3 loop spans 14 amino acids. V lost 6 bases and J lost 4; bases outside the gene matches: 5. CDR3 loop: CASRQRTGGYGYTF. Written as DNA, the CDR3 is TGTGCCAGCAGACAACGGACAGGGGGCTATGGCTACACCTTC.

This chain uses TRBV4-2 with TRBJ2-3; 8 bases map to TRBD2. After removal of 0 bases from V and 2 bases from J, the junction contained 4 bases not matched to a gene. This CDR3 has 16 residues. Germline CDR1 and CDR2: LGHNA and YNFKEQ. CDR3 amino acids: CASSQEKREITDTQYF. The CDR3 DNA is TGTGCCAGCAGCCAAGAAAAGCGGGAGATCACAGATACGCAGTATTTT.

Worth noting for this clone: A far larger clone lies a single base away; this is likely a read error. The rearrangement links TRBV6-1 to TRBJ2-2; either TRBD1 or TRBD2 may supply D (5 bases each). The CDR3 length is 14 residues. Looked up from germline, CDR1 is MNHNS and CDR2 is SASEGT. In DNA, the CDR3 is TGTGCCAGCAGGTCAGGGACGGACACCAGGGAGCTGTTTTTT. Translating it yields CASRSGTDTRELFF.

This clone was counted only a few times. The genes are TRBV5-1 and TRBJ1-1; no definite D call. V shed 3 bases and J shed 5 bases, with 11 bases lying between them. The germline V gene encodes CDR1 SGHRS and CDR2 YFSETQ. CDR3 length: 13 residues. This chain's CDR3 is CASSWGGRTEAFF. The CDR3 DNA is TGCGCCAGCAGCTGGGGAGGGCGGACTGAAGCTTTCTTT.

V usage is TRBV30 and J usage is TRBJ2-7, with 7 bases that match TRBD2. V lost 4 bases to trimming and J lost 1 base; unmatched junction nucleotides: 10. There are 15 residues in the CDR3. Germline V lookup: CDR1 GTSNPN, CDR2 SVGIG (reference sequence). The CDR3 sequence is CAWTSGSGRSYEQYF. The CDR3 nucleotides read TGTGCCTGGACGAGCGGTTCCGGGAGGTCCTACGAGCAGTACTTC.

The chain couples TRBV6-5 to TRBJ2-7, with D tentatively TRBD2 (6 bases). The V and J ends lost 0 bases and 1 base respectively, with 7 bases between them. This CDR3 has 14 residues. The germline gives CDR1 MNHEY, CDR2 SVGAGI. The chain's CDR3 is CASSYSSGSYEQYF. The CDR3 DNA is TGTGCCAGCAGTTACTCTAGCGGTTCCTACGAGCAGTACTTC.

The chain has TRBV5-1 and TRBJ2-7; D unclear. CDR1 and CDR2 (germline): SGHRS, YFSETQ. V gave up 0 bases and J gave up 1 base, with 11 bases separating them. The length of the CDR3 is 15 residues. CDR3 sequence (DNA): TGCGCCAGCAGCTTGGTGTACGGTACGTCCTACGAGCAGTACTTC. The encoded protein is CASSLVYGTSYEQYF.

The chain combines TRBV11-2 with TRBJ2-7; a possible D gene is TRBD1 (6 bases). V shed 4 bases and J shed 3 bases, with 16 bases lying between them. The CDR3 extends over 15 amino acids. Germline V gives CDR1 SGHAT, CDR2 FQNNGV. The CDR3 DNA is TGTGCCAGCAGCTCAACAGGGTCTCGGGTCTACGAGCAGTACTTC. Translating it yields CASSSTGSRVYEQYF. Full variable domain (outside the CDR3, taken from reference TRBV11-2 and TRBJ2-7): EAGVAQSPRYKIIEKRQSVAFWCNPISGHATLYWYQQILGQGPKLLIQFQNNGVVDDSQLPKDRFSAERLKGVDSTLKIQPAKLEDSAVYLCASSSTGSRVYEQYFGPGTRLTVT.

The V and J genes are TRBV27 and TRBJ1-2; D is ambiguous. CDR3 length: 13 amino acids. Trimming took off 11 bases at V and 9 bases at J, with 22 bases between the two ends. Germline V lookup: CDR1 MNHEY, CDR2 SMNVEV (reference sequence). This CDR3 reads CAVRTVGTSSYTF. The CDR3 nucleotides read TGTGCCGTCCGGACGGTCGGTACGTCGAGCTACACCTTC.

This clone appeared a single time. The rearrangement joins TRBV11-3 to TRBJ1-3, with D hard to call. The germline V gene encodes CDR1 SGHNT and CDR2 YENEEA. V dropped 5 bases and J dropped 0 bases, with 5 bases sitting between them. CDR3 size: 13 residues. The CDR3 sequence is CASSSSSGNTIYF. DNA of the CDR3: TGTGCCAGCAGCAGCAGCTCTGGAAACACCATATATTTT.

CDR3 sequence reads: CASSQEGTRDYEQYF. DNA for the CDR3: TGTGCCAGCAGCCAAGAGGGGACTAGAGACTACGAGCAGTACTTC. The chain has TRBV4-2 and TRBJ2-7, with TRBD2 matching 8 bases. V dropped 0 bases and J dropped 3; count of bases not matched to a gene: 4. Germline loops: CDR1 LGHNA, CDR2 YNFKEQ. CDR3 length: 15 amino acids.

V gene TRBV7-2 combines with J gene TRBJ2-7; TRBD1 agrees at 9 bases. Germline CDR1 and CDR2: SGHTA and FQGNSA. The CDR3 contains 18 residues. V lost 5 bases to trimming and J lost 0 bases; unmatched junction nucleotides: 14. This CDR3 reads CASSPRTGEPSSSYEQYF. CDR3 bases: TGTGCCAGCAGCCCCAGGACAGGGGAGCCCTCAAGCTCCTACGAGCAGTACTTC.

This clone was recorded once. Other DNA sequences in the sample encode the same CDR3. The V gene is TRBV19, the J gene TRBJ2-3; 7 nucleotides match TRBD1. Germline V CDR1 and CDR2: LNHDA, SQIVND (reference sequence). V was pared by 5 bases and J by 1 base, with 3 bases of the junction left unmatched. The CDR3 is 14 amino acids. CDR3 sequence: CASSPGTGTDTQYF. The CDR3 DNA follows: TGTGCCAGTAGTCCCGGGACAGGCACAGATACGCAGTATTTT.

J is TRBJ1-5 and V is TRBV5-4, with D possibly being TRBD1 (5 bases). This CDR3 has 16 amino acids. CDR1 and CDR2 from the germline V gene are SGHNT and YYREEE (reference sequence). The ends were cut back, 3 bases at V and 1 base at J, with 14 bases in the middle. The CDR3 here is CASSSSTAYSNQPQHF. In nucleotides, the CDR3 is TGTGCCAGCAGCTCCTCGACAGCGTACAGCAATCAGCCCCAGCATTTT.

This chain links TRBV4-1 with TRBJ1-5; weak D call: TRBD1 (6 bases). CDR3 size: 17 residues. Germline CDR1 MGHRA, CDR2 YSYEKL. Trimming cost V 1 base and J 5 bases, with 18 bases left between them. The CDR3 nucleotides are TGCGCCAGCAGCCAAGCACAGCAGACAGGTCCCTATCAGCCCCAGCATTTT. Translating gives CASSQAQQTGPYQPQHF.

This chain joins TRBV19 and TRBJ2-1; 13 bases line up with TRBD2. The CDR3 runs to 16 residues. Trimming removed 1 base from V and 10 bases from J; junction bases left unmatched: 7. CDR1 is LNHDA, CDR2 SQIVND, per germline (reference sequence). CDR3 in DNA: TGTGCCAGTAGTATAGCCCGACTAGCGGGAGGTCGGGAGCAGTTCTTC. Protein: CASSIARLAGGREQFF.

The chain carries TRBV7-9 and TRBJ2-7; possibly TRBD1 or TRBD2 for D (5 bases each). CDR1 and CDR2 (germline): SEHNR, FQNEAQ (reference sequence). CDR3 length: 16 residues. Trimming took 4 bases from V and 7 from J, leaving 23 bases between them. CDR3 sequence reads: CASSSRITGGGGEQYF. The CDR3 DNA reads as TGTGCCAGCAGCTCACGAATTACAGGCGGCGGCGGGGAGCAGTACTTC.

The CDR3 DNA reads as TGTGCCAGCAGCGTAGGGGTTCCTAGCGGGGAGGAGACCCAGTACTTC. This sequence encodes CASSVGVPSGEETQYF. This rearrangement joins TRBV9 to TRBJ2-5; 9 positions match TRBD2. V lost 0 bases to trimming and J lost 5 bases; unmatched junction nucleotides: 8. The germline gives CDR1 SGDLS, CDR2 YYNGEE. The CDR3 contains 16 residues.